This T cell receptor (beta chain) originates from a study of OX40 agonist ivuxolimab in advanced cancers. This clone was observed a few times. This table comes from immunoSEQ multiplex PCR, and its TCRdb copy is limited to in-frame clones, with some not included. The sample contains tens of thousands of clones, approximately 84% of which appear only once. CDR3 length equals 12 residues. With 3 bases removed from V and 2 bases from J, the gap between germline ends came to 5 bases. Germline V lookup: CDR1 SQVTM, CDR2 ANQGSEA. The receptor was derived from an adult with an advanced solid tumor such as melanoma, head and neck, liver or kidney cancer. The V and J genes are TRBV29-1 and TRBJ1-3; D is ambiguous. The material was CD4+ or CD8+ T cells sorted from blood, obtained in a trial of the OX40 agonist ivuxolimab. The CDR3 nucleotides read TGCAGCGTTGAGACAACTGGAAACACCATATATTTT. It codes for CSVETTGNTIYF.